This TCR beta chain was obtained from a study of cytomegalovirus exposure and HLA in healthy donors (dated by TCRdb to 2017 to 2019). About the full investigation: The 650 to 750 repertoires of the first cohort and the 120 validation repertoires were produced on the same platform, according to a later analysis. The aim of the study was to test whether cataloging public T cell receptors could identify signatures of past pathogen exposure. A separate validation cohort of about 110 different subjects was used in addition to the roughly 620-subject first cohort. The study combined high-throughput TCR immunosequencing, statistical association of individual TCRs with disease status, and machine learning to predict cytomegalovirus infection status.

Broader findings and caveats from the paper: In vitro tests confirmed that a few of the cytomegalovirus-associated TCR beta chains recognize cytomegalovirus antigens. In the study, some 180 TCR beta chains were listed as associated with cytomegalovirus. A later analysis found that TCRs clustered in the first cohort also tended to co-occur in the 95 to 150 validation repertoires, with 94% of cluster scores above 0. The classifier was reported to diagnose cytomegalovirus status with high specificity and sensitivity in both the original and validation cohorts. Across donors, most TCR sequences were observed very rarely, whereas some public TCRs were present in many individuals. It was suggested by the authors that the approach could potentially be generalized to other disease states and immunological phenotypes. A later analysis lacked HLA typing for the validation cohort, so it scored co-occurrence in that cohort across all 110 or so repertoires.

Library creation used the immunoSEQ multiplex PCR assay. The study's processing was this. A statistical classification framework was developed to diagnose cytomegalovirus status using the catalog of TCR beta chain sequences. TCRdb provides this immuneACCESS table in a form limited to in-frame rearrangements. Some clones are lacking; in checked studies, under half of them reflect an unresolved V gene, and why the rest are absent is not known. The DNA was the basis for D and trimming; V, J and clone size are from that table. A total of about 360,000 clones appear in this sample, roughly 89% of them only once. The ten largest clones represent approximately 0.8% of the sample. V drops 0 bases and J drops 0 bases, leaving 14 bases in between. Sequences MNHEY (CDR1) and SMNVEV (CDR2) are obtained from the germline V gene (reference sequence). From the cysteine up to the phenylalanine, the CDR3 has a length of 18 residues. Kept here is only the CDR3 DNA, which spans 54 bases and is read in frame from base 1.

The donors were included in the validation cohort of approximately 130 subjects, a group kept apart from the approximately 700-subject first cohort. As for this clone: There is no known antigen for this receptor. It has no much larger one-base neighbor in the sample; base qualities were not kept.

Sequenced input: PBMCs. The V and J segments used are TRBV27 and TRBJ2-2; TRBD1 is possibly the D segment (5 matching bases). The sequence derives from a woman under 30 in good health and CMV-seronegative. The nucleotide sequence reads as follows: TGTGCCAGCAGTTTATCAATAGGGGTCCAAGCGAACACCGGGGAGCTGTTTTTT. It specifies CASSLSIGVQANTGELFF.